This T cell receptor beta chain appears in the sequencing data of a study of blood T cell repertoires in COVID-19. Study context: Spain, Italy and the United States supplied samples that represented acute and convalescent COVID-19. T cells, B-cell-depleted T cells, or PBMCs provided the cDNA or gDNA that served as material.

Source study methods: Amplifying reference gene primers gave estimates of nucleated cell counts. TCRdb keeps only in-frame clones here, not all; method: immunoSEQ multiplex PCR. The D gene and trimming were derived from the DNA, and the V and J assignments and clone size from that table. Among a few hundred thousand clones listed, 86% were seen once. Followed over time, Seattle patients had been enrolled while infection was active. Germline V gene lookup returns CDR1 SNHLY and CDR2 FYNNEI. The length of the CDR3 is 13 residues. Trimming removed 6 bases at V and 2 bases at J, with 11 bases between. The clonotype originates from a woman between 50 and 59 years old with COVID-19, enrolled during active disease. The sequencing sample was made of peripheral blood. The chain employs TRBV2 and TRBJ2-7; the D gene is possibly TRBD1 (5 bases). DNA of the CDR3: TGTGCCAGCAGGGGGCTCACCACCTACGAGCAGTACGTC. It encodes CASRGLTTYEQYV.